The present entry profiles one TCR beta chain with its context. This sample was included in a study of T cell responses to AZD1222 COVID-19 vaccine. The data were produced by immunoSEQ multiplex PCR, yet TCRdb's version contains in-frame clones alone and is incomplete. The sample lists about 130,000 clones, more than 70% seen once, with approximately 4.7% in the top ten. This CDR3 region has 12 residues. Germline V gives CDR1 MNHEY, CDR2 SVGAGI. V lost 6 bases to trimming and J lost 2 bases, with 4 bases between them. This sequence joins TRBV6-5 and TRBJ2-2; no reliable D call. The sample in question was peripheral blood, obtained 28 days after the second AZD1222 dose. The receptor was isolated from an adult who received the AZD1222 COVID-19 vaccine. The CDR3 sequence is CASSLNTGELFF. CDR3 in DNA: TGTGCCAGCAGCCTAAACACCGGGGAGCTGTTTTTT.